Shown below are 7 T cell receptor beta chains from a single sample sequenced in a study of T cell responses to AZD1222 COVID-19 vaccine. Data came from immunoSEQ multiplex PCR; TCRdb stores just in-frame clones and leaves some out. The sample lists about 75,000 clones, 70% to 90% occurring once. The source was peripheral blood, collected 28 days after the second dose of the MenACWY control vaccine. All receptors come from an adult who received the MenACWY meningococcal vaccine as a control.

This chain joins TRBV27 and TRBJ1-2, with TRBD1 matching over 7 bases. J was trimmed by 6 bases and V by 5 bases; bases with no gene match: 9. CDR3 length: 14 residues. CDR1 is MNHEY and CDR2 is SMNVEV in the germline V gene (reference sequence). The CDR3 DNA sequence: TGTGCCAGCAGTCCCCGACAGGGCCTGCATGGCTACACCTTC. Translated: CASSPRQGLHGYTF.

V usage is TRBV5-6 and J usage is TRBJ2-6; D not resolved. Germline values: CDR1 SGHDT, CDR2 YYEEEE. Trimming stripped 4 bases from V and 0 bases from J, with 8 bases between. CDR3 length: 15 residues. The CDR3 is CASSPRGSGANVLTF. The CDR3 DNA follows: TGTGCCAGCAGCCCTCGAGGCTCTGGGGCCAACGTCCTGACTTTC.

The chain joins TRBV29-1 to TRBJ2-2; TRBD2 is a possible D gene (6 bases). CDR1 and CDR2 from the germline V gene are SQVTM and ANQGSEA. The CDR3 has 13 residues. The V end lost 7 bases, the J end lost 0 bases, and 9 bases lay between the germline ends. The CDR3 coding sequence is TGCAGCGCCGGGAGCGCGAACACCGGGGAGCTGTTTTTT. This encodes CSAGSANTGELFF.

The V and J genes are TRBV6-1 and TRBJ1-2; tentatively, D is TRBD1 (6 bases). Trimming pared 0 bases from V and 3 bases from J, leaving 11 bases between. CDR3 length: 15 residues. CDR1 is MNHNS and CDR2 is SASEGT in the germline V gene. The CDR3 loop reads CASSEAGGRDYGYTF. CDR3 DNA sequence: TGTGCCAGCAGTGAAGCGGGGGGCAGGGACTATGGCTACACCTTC.

The rearrangement joins TRBV12-3 or TRBV12-4 to TRBJ2-7, with a weak D call TRBD2 (5 bases). V lost 6 bases and J 5 bases, leaving 11 bases between the germline ends. The CDR3 is made up of 12 amino acids. CDR3 loop: CASSRIGNEQYF. The CDR3 region has the DNA TGTGCCAGCAGCCGTATCGGGAACGAGCAGTACTTC.

This clone was seen a handful of times. The chain carries TRBV19 and TRBJ1-6, with D hard to call. This CDR3 comprises 12 residues. V was trimmed by 6 bases and J by 10 bases, leaving 10 bases between them. CDR1 is LNHDA and CDR2 is SQIVND in the germline V gene (reference sequence). The chain's CDR3 is CASRYGQSPLHF. CDR3 nucleotides: TGTGCCAGTAGGTACGGCCAGTCACCCCTCCACTTT.

The chain carries TRBV30 and TRBJ1-6; D gene uncertain. This CDR3 has 15 residues. The V gene's germline CDR1 is GTSNPN and CDR2 SVGIG (reference sequence). Trimming took off 0 bases at V and 7 bases at J, with 13 bases between the two ends. The CDR3 here is CAWSVHRPGNSPLHF. The CDR3 nucleotides read TGTGCCTGGAGTGTACATCGGCCTGGGAATTCACCCCTCCACTTT.